The clone carrying this T cell receptor beta chain was detected many times. The antigen remains unidentified. Alongside a J-beta primer mix, a sample-barcoded 5' primer served in a second PCR lasting roughly 6 to 12 cycles. TCRdb analysed the 5' RACE reads with MiXCR anew, one entry per CDR3 protein. This sample yields roughly 2 million distinct CDR3 sequences, of which approximately 50% are seen a single time; 2.1% belongs to the top ten. The sample originates from a study of blood T cells in healthy people across ages. At the level of the study: Template switching captured about one barcoded beta molecule per two T cells. Points from the study as a whole: Any changes in expanded clonotypes were possibly confounded, as donor CMV status remained unknown. When set beside aged donors, long-lived donors presented more naive CD4+ cells and higher diversity.

CDR3 length equals 12 residues. The germline CDR1 and CDR2 sequences are DFQATT and SNEGSKA (reference sequence). Sequencing was performed on blood. This TCR was sampled from a woman aged 40 to 50 in good health. This chain joins TRBV20-1 and TRBJ2-7, with TRBD1 matching over 8 bases. CDR3 loop: CSARTGPYEQYF. CDR3 in DNA: TGCAGCGCTCGGACAGGGCCCTACGAGCAGTACTTC.